A selection of T cell receptor beta chains follows, all from one sample in a study of identical twins. Each CDR3 protein is one row after TCRdb ran MiXCR on the 5' RACE reads. Among roughly 720,000 distinct CDR3 sequences listed, 15% to 20% were seen once. The sample was also linked to a second study, of T cells expressing NK-cell markers.

Source material: PBMCs. These receptor sequences come from a young woman in good health. The CDR3 runs from the conserved cysteine through the conserved F or W. The order of the fields is CDR3 protein, D gene, V gene. D genes are given only for firm matches.

CATSIQGGTDTQYF,NA,TRBV7-9
CASSLGRLGQGAYEQYF,TRBD1,TRBV11-2
CSARVGQGRNGYTF,TRBD1,TRBV20-1
CASSFDARYEQFF,NA,TRBV5-6
CSAPFRQGSGNTIYF,TRBD1,TRBV20-1
CAWSGGETQYF,NA,TRBV30
CASSLGPGGPYQETQYF,NA,TRBV7-9
CASSSHSSIRTDTQYF,NA,TRBV5-1
CSASLLGQINGYTF,NA,TRBV20-1
CASTKPYEQYF,NA,TRBV6-1
CASSRPMSGRTDSYNEQFF,TRBD2,TRBV5-1
CSARGSYGVWDTQYF,NA,TRBV20-1
CSGLGTSGSRTGELFF,TRBD2,TRBV20-1
CSVGGETAGDTQYF,NA,TRBV29-1
CASSPQTSGVPNNEQFF,TRBD2,TRBV7-3
CASTQWGGPLHF,NA,TRBV6-6
CSALLSSDYNEQFF,NA,TRBV20-1
CASSLEGWNTEAFF,NA,TRBV7-2
CASSLVLGEQYF,NA,TRBV5-1
CASRRRDEAFF,NA,TRBV6-5
CASSQGGGRGNIQYF,NA,TRBV3-1
CAWAGLGIYNEQFF,TRBD2,TRBV30
CSVRQSSTDTQYF,NA,TRBV29-1
CSARDRGPGWSTGELFF,NA,TRBV20-1
CSAKTSSYNEQFF,NA,TRBV20-1
CASSQVQGQHTGELFF,NA,TRBV14
CASKGAGGGSYEQYF,TRBD2,TRBV5-5
CASSPLGPYNEQFF,NA,TRBV9